The 24 T cell receptor beta chains in this list originate from one sample, sequenced in a study of regulatory T cells in long-lasting Graves disease (dated by TCRdb to the early 2020s). Read against the paper, the sample's time point label means: persistent/refractory GD, antithyroid drugs over 5 years with positive TRAb. For both TCR sequencing and RNA sequencing, RNA was extracted from PBMCs in TRIzol. The library was produced with multiplex PCR. TCRdb names Illumina HiSeq 4000 as the instrument used. iRepertoire HTBI primers and Arm-PCR amplification of CDR3 regions were used to construct TCR beta libraries. Through fastp at Q25 and MiXCR, TCRdb rebuilt clones from the public reads, retaining in-frame beta chains. Every entry covers one CDR3 protein and lists the most common genes and DNA from its rows. The sample contains some 370,000 distinct CDR3 sequences, around 20% of them found a single time. Around 20% of the sample is held by the ten biggest clonotypes.

Sequencing used peripheral blood mononuclear cells (PBMCs), obtained when the disease was refractory, from a patient treated with antithyroid drugs. These receptors were taken from a female donor with Graves disease.

This clonotype appeared many times. The chain couples TRBV2 to TRBJ1-2; D uncertain. The CDR3 has 11 residues. Trimming removed 8 bases from V and 8 bases from J, with 12 bases in between. Germline values: CDR1 SNHLY, CDR2 FYNNEI. The DNA for the CDR3 is TGTGCCAGCTCGTTCGATTACGGCTACACCTTC. As protein: CASSFDYGYTF.

This clonotype was seen a few times. This chain joins TRBV30 and TRBJ1-6; possibly TRBD1 for D (5 bases). Germline CDR1 and CDR2: GTSNPN and SVGIG (reference sequence). The CDR3 covers 14 residues. V dropped 0 bases and J dropped 7 bases, with 10 bases sitting between them. The CDR3 reads CAWSVLGQNSPLHF. CDR3 in DNA: TGTGCCTGGAGTGTACTGGGGCAGAATTCACCCCTCCACTTT. Full variable domain (outside the CDR3, taken from reference TRBV30 and TRBJ1-6): SQTIHQWPATLVQPVGSPLSLECTVEGTSNPNLYWYRQAAGRGLQLLFYSVGIGQISSEVPQNLSASRPQDRQFILSSKKLLLSDSGFYLCAWSVLGQNSPLHFGNGTRLTVT.

This clonotype appeared many times. At one end the junction does not follow the germline gene, possibly because of a read error. The chain links TRBV5-1 to TRBJ1-1, with D perhaps matching TRBD1 (5 bases). The CDR3 spans 13 residues. Germline lookup yields CDR1 SGHRS and CDR2 YFSETQ. CDR3 sequence (DNA): TGTGCCAGCAGCTCGGACACGAACACTGAAGCTTTCTTT. It encodes CASSSDTNTEAFF. Full variable domain (missing parts from reference TRBV5-1 and TRBJ1-1): KAGVTQTPRYLIKTRGQQVTLSCSPISGHRSVSWYQQTPGQGLQFLFEYFSETQRNKGNFPGRFSGRQFSNSRSEMNVSTLELGDSALYLCASSSDTNTEAFFGQGTRLTVV.

This clonotype showed up just a few times. The V gene is TRBV6-2 or TRBV6-3, the J gene TRBJ2-7; a weak D match, TRBD2 (6 bases). Trimming pared 0 bases from V and 7 bases from J, leaving 13 bases between. CDR1 is MNHEY and CDR2 is SVGEGT in the germline V gene. The CDR3 sequence is 14 residues long. For the CDR3, the DNA is TGTGCCAGCAGTTACTCGAATGAGCTAGCGGAGCAGTACTTC. Its protein product is CASSYSNELAEQYF.

The J gene is TRBJ1-1, the V gene TRBV12-3 or TRBV12-4; no firm D call. This CDR3 is built from 10 residues. Trimming stripped 7 bases from V and 9 bases from J, with 9 bases between. DNA of the CDR3: TGTGCCAGCAAGGGCGGGAAAGCTTTCTTT. Translated: CASKGGKAFF.

The chain couples TRBV7-9 to TRBJ1-4, with D maybe TRBD1 (5 bases). V lost 5 bases and J 0 bases, leaving 7 bases between the germline ends. There are 14 residues in the CDR3. Germline CDR1 SEHNR, CDR2 FQNEAQ (reference sequence). The CDR3 DNA is TGTGCCAGCAGCCGACAGACAACTAATGAAAAACTGTTTTTT. Translating it yields CASSRQTTNEKLFF.

In DNA, the CDR3 is TGTGCCAGTAGTATTCGTGTCCAAGAGACCCAGTACTTC. It encodes CASSIRVQETQYF. The chain joins TRBV19 to TRBJ2-5; D is ambiguous. Trimming shortened V by 3 bases and J by 1 base, and 6 bases separated the two germline ends. Germline assignment: CDR1 LNHDA and CDR2 SQIVND (reference sequence). The CDR3 has 13 residues.

In this sample, this clonotype turned up a few times. The CDR3 nucleotides are TGTGCCTGGCACCCCCTTAGTAGCGGGAGTTACAATGAGCAGTTCTTC. Amino acid sequence: CAWHPLSSGSYNEQFF. The V and J genes are TRBV30 and TRBJ2-1; TRBD2 agrees at 9 bases. Germline CDR1 GTSNPN, CDR2 SVGIG (reference sequence). J lost 4 bases, V lost 5 bases, and 12 bases had no gene match. The length of the CDR3 is 16 residues.

For this clonotype: Mismatch with germline at one junction end may stem from a read error. The V and J genes are TRBV27 and TRBJ1-2; D remains ambiguous. The germline V gene has CDR1 MNHEY and CDR2 SMNVEV (reference sequence). This CDR3 spans 14 amino acids. The CDR3 sequence: CASSAEQTTCGYTF. The CDR3 coding sequence is TGTGCCAGCAGTGCGGAGCAGACTACCTGTGGCTATACCTTC.

Remarks on this clonotype: This sequence may be a read error, since a much larger clone differs from it by one base. This sequence joins TRBV27 and TRBJ1-5; D not resolved. This CDR3 comprises 15 residues. V lost 4 bases, J lost 6 bases, and 16 bases lay in between. Germline CDR1 and CDR2: MNHEY and SMNVEV (reference sequence). The CDR3 protein is CASSSSGRTSQPQHF. The CDR3 DNA sequence: TGTGCCAGCAGTTCATCGGGTAGAACTAGTCAGCCCCAGCATTTT.

This clonotype was seen only a few times. V usage is TRBV7-9 and J usage is TRBJ2-7, with 8 bases fitting TRBD2. With 5 bases clipped from V and 4 bases from J, the junction kept 13 bases outside the gene matches. In germline, CDR1 is SEHNR, CDR2 FQNEAQ (reference sequence). This CDR3 has 16 amino acids. The CDR3 sequence: CASSPSSSGGSYEQYF. CDR3 bases: TGTGCCAGCAGCCCCTCTAGTTCGGGAGGGAGTTACGAGCAGTACTTC.

This clonotype was counted ten times or more. V and J are TRBV28 and TRBJ2-7; the D is unclear. This CDR3 is built from 15 residues. The germline V and J ends were trimmed by 3 bases and 3 bases, with 15 bases remaining between them. In germline, CDR1 is MDHEN, CDR2 SYDVKM. In nucleotides, the CDR3 is TGTGCCAGCAGTTTGCCTCCCACAAGGGACTACGAGCAGTACTTC. It codes for CASSLPPTRDYEQYF.

V and J are TRBV6-2 or TRBV6-3 and TRBJ2-3; no clear D. The CDR3 length is 15 residues. Trimming took 5 bases from V and 0 from J, leaving 12 bases between them. The germline V gene encodes CDR1 MNHEY and CDR2 SVGEGT. In nucleotides, the CDR3 is TGTGCCAGCAGTACAGACGGCACTAGCACAGATACGCAGTATTTT. Translated, it gives CASSTDGTSTDTQYF.

Of note for this clonotype: This may come from a read error, since a much larger clone is one base off. This sequence joins TRBV24-1 and TRBJ2-5, with D possibly TRBD1 on 6 matching bases. This CDR3 has 15 residues. Germline V gene lookup returns CDR1 KGHDR and CDR2 SFDVKD. The CDR3 region has the DNA TGTGCCTCCAGTGATCCCGGACAGCTTCAAGAGACCCAGTACTTC. It specifies CASSDPGQLQETQYF.

In this sample, this clonotype turned up many times. The chain combines TRBV6-2 or TRBV6-3 with TRBJ2-2; no reliable D call. This CDR3 region has 15 residues. Germline V lookup: CDR1 MNHEY, CDR2 SVGEGT. Trimming took 5 bases from V and 1 from J, leaving 11 bases between them. CDR3 protein: CASSQVAGNTGELFF. CDR3 DNA: TGTGCCAGCAGTCAGGTGGCCGGGAACACCGGGGAGCTGTTTTTT.

This clonotype was seen more than once but under ten times. The chain couples TRBV20-1 to TRBJ1-5; no clear D. This CDR3 contains 16 residues. Trimming took off 3 bases at V and 0 bases at J, with 15 bases between the two ends. CDR1 DFQATT and CDR2 SNEGSKA come from the germline V gene (reference sequence). CDR3 sequence (DNA): TGCAGTGCTAGGGGGTACAGCCGTCATAGCAATCAGCCCCAGCATTTT. Its protein is CSARGYSRHSNQPQHF.

The table lists this clonotype with a count of one. This chain links TRBV6-1 with TRBJ1-3, with D possibly matching TRBD1 (6 bases). Germline assignment: CDR1 MNHNS and CDR2 SASEGT. V was clipped by 2 bases and J by 3 bases, with 11 bases between them. The CDR3 spans 15 residues. Here the CDR3 DNA reads TGTGCCAGCAGTGAACTCAGGGGTGGTGGAAACACCATATATTTT. It codes for CASSELRGGGNTIYF.

The chain is built from TRBV12-3 or TRBV12-4 and TRBJ2-7, with D unclear. V lost 3 bases and J 3 bases, leaving 12 bases between the germline ends. CDR3 length: 14 residues. DNA for the CDR3: TGTGCCAGCAGTTTTAGTGACGGTTACTACGAGCAGTACTTC. This encodes CASSFSDGYYEQYF.

There are a few counts of this clonotype. CDR3 sequence (DNA): TGTGCCAGTAGTCTCTCAGGGGAGCAGCCCCAGCATTTT. Protein product: CASSLSGEQPQHF. J is TRBJ1-5 and V is TRBV19, with D perhaps matching TRBD1 (6 bases). This CDR3 has 13 amino acids. V dropped 5 bases and J dropped 7 bases, with 12 bases sitting between them. CDR1 is LNHDA, CDR2 SQIVND, per germline (reference sequence).

V usage is TRBV20-1 and J usage is TRBJ1-1; tentatively, D is TRBD1 (5 bases). This CDR3 has 14 amino acids. Germline CDR1 DFQATT, CDR2 SNEGSKA (reference sequence). V was shortened by 3 bases and J by 1 base, with 12 bases between the two germline ends. The CDR3 DNA reads TGCAGTGCTAGGGCCAGGGCAGCGAACACTGAAGCTTTCTTT. It encodes CSARARAANTEAFF.

There are many counts of this clonotype. The chain links TRBV10-3 to TRBJ2-7; 10 bases map to TRBD2. Trimming removed 7 bases from V and 2 bases from J; junction bases left unmatched: 5. Germline V gene sequence: CDR1 ENHRY, CDR2 SYGVKD. There are 14 residues in the CDR3. The CDR3 loop reads CAIKRTSGTYEQYF. The CDR3 DNA is TGTGCCATCAAAAGGACTAGCGGAACCTACGAGCAGTACTTC.

The gene calls are TRBV29-1 and TRBJ1-4, with D perhaps TRBD1 (5 bases). The CDR3 is made up of 12 amino acids. Trimming pared 3 bases from V and 11 bases from J, leaving 13 bases between. Per germline, CDR1 SQVTM and CDR2 ANQGSEA. This CDR3 is CSVDFVGGKLFF. Written as DNA, the CDR3 is TGCAGCGTTGACTTTGTCGGGGGGAAACTGTTTTTT. Drawing the rest from reference TRBV29-1 and TRBJ1-4, the complete variable domain is SAVISQKPSRDICQRGTSLTIQCQVDSQVTMMFWYRQQPGQSLTLIATANQGSEATYESGFVIDKFPISRPNLTFSTLTVSNMSPEDSSIYLCSVDFVGGKLFFGSGTQLSVL.

This clonotype turned up a few times. The chain uses TRBV15 and TRBJ2-2; 10 nucleotides align to TRBD1. Trimming took 9 bases from V and 0 from J; bases not matched to a gene: 1. The germline CDR1 and CDR2 sequences are LNHNV and YYDKDF (reference sequence). This CDR3 is 14 amino acids long. The CDR3 protein is CATGQGANTGELFF. CDR3 nucleotides: TGTGCCACAGGACAGGGGGCGAACACCGGGGAGCTGTTTTTT. The full variable domain, completed using reference TRBV15 and TRBJ2-2, is DAMVIQNPRYQVTQFGKPVTLSCSQTLNHNVMYWYQQKSSQAPKLLFHYYDKDFNNEADTPDNFQSRRPNTSFCFLDIRSPGLGDTAMYLCATGQGANTGELFFGEGSRLTVL.

The gene calls are TRBV5-1 and TRBJ2-2; the D gene is possibly TRBD1 (5 bases). The CDR3 consists of 15 residues. The V and J ends lost 4 bases and 3 bases respectively, with 13 bases between them. Germline CDR1 is SGHRS and CDR2 is YFSETQ. The CDR3 DNA is TGCGCCAGCAGCCCATCTGGACATGACACCGGGGAGCTGTTTTTT. It is translated as CASSPSGHDTGELFF.